The 2 T cell receptor beta chains below all came from one sample that was sequenced in a study of control samples from healthy donors and cancer patients. Produced via immunoSEQ multiplex PCR; TCRdb's table is partial and in-frame only. Of around 51,000 clones listed, about 90% are singletons. Sequencing was done on a sample of PBMCs. The source is a man aged 45-65 years with head and neck cancer.

CDR3 amino acids: CASTQGHIQYF. The CDR3 bases are TGTGCCAGCACCCAAGGGCACATTCAGTACTTC. The chain joins TRBV27 to TRBJ2-4, with D uncertain. In germline, CDR1 is MNHEY, CDR2 SMNVEV (reference sequence). V was clipped by 7 bases and J by 8 bases, with 9 bases between them. The CDR3 consists of 11 residues.

The chain combines TRBV27 with TRBJ1-1, with unresolved D. This CDR3 spans 11 amino acids. Germline V gene data show CDR1 as MNHEY and CDR2 as SMNVEV (reference sequence). The germline V and J ends were trimmed by 5 bases and 7 bases, with 8 bases remaining between them. CDR3 bases: TGTGCCAGCAGTCGCGGGCTTGAAGCTTTCTTT. Translated: CASSRGLEAFF.